A single T cell receptor (beta chain) is shown here with its context. V lost 5 bases to trimming and J lost 4 bases, with 20 bases between them. The CDR3 is made up of 15 amino acids. Germline CDR1 GTSNPN, CDR2 SVGIG (reference sequence). This entry belongs to a study of blood T cell repertoires in COVID-19. Study information: Samples of COVID-19 (acute and convalescent) were obtained from the United States, Italy and Spain. From T cells, B-cell-depleted T cells, or PBMCs came the material, which was cDNA or gDNA.

As handled by the study authors: Scientists estimated how many nucleated cells there were by amplifying reference gene primers. TCRdb keeps only in-frame clones here, not all; method: immunoSEQ multiplex PCR. The V and J calls and clone size are taken from that table; D and trimming were inferred from the DNA. The sample carries about 210,000 clones, around 92% recorded once. Sequencing used peripheral blood. The origin of this receptor is a man between 25 and 39 years old with acute or convalescent COVID-19. This sequence joins TRBV30 and TRBJ1-1; perhaps TRBD1 as D (5 bases). In DNA, the CDR3 is TGTGCCTGGGGCCCAATTCGGGGGTTGGGCACTGAAGCTTTCTTT. This codes for CAWGPIRGLGTEAFF.